Shown below are 5 T cell receptor beta chains from a single sample sequenced in a study of T cell responses to AZD1222 COVID-19 vaccine. Assay: immunoSEQ multiplex PCR; the TCRdb copy retains only in-frame clones and omits some. The table shows roughly 150,000 clones, with approximately 91% occurring only once. The sequences come from peripheral blood, collected after recovery from COVID-19. The receptors stem from an adult who had recovered from COVID-19.

The V and J genes are TRBV5-4 and TRBJ2-1; D not resolved. The CDR3 is 10 residues long. CDR1 is SGHNT and CDR2 is YYREEE in the germline V gene (reference sequence). Trimming stripped 6 bases from V and 3 bases from J, with 1 base between. CDR3 DNA: TGTGCCAGCATCTACAATGAGCAGTTCTTC. This codes for CASIYNEQFF.

In this sample, this clone turned up a few times. The chain has TRBV3-1 (or the pseudogene TRBV3-2) and TRBJ1-1, with a possible D match to TRBD1 (5 bases). The CDR3 covers 14 residues. Germline V gene lookup returns CDR1 LGHDT and CDR2 YNNKEL (reference sequence). Trimming removed 4 bases from V and 1 base from J, with 10 bases in between. CDR3 DNA: TGTGCCAGCAGCCGGGGCCTGGAGAACACTGAAGCTTTCTTT. This encodes CASSRGLENTEAFF.

V gene TRBV6-2 or TRBV6-3 combines with J gene TRBJ1-1, with 8 bases identical to TRBD1. The CDR3 runs 14 residues. V gave up 6 bases and J gave up 2 bases; unmatched junction bases: 5. The germline V gene encodes CDR1 MNHEY and CDR2 SVGEGT. The CDR3 DNA reads TGTGCCAGCAGCCCCGACAGGGGCAACACTGAAGCTTTCTTT. Translated, it gives CASSPDRGNTEAFF.

V is TRBV10-3 and J is TRBJ2-7; possibly TRBD1 for D (6 bases). Germline V gene data show CDR1 as ENHRY and CDR2 as SYGVKD. V gave up 5 bases and J gave up 4 bases, with 21 bases separating them. This CDR3 comprises 16 residues. This CDR3 reads CAISLGQQGHGYEQYF. The CDR3 DNA sequence: TGTGCCATCAGTTTGGGGCAACAGGGACATGGTTACGAGCAGTACTTC.

The chain uses TRBV7-9 and TRBJ2-7, with 8 bases identical to TRBD1. Germline-derived CDR1 and CDR2 are SEHNR and FQNEAQ (reference sequence). CDR3 length: 14 residues. V lost 5 bases to trimming and J lost 4 bases; unmatched junction nucleotides: 7. In DNA, the CDR3 is TGTGCCAGCAGCGCGCTGGACAGGGCTTACGAGCAGTACTTC. It specifies CASSALDRAYEQYF.